This TCR beta chain stems from a study of beta chain features in type 1 diabetes. Overall study context: Cells sorted and examined across all samples totaled 85 million to 110 million.

In this sample, this clone turned up a few times. Its antigen remains unidentified. Whole-study results and caveats: A greater similarity of naive, central memory and Treg TCRB repertoires was seen among patients than among healthy donors. Using cDNA template may skew counts toward highly expressing activated cells. Moderately but significantly shorter TCRB CDR3s were found in Type 1 diabetes patients in all four CD4+ subsets.

Expressed TCRB transcripts were sequenced, since all the RNA that had been isolated was reverse transcribed. The assay was immunoSEQ multiplex PCR, and TCRdb's table has in-frame clones only and misses some. The repertoire includes 140,000 or so clones, more than 9% of them detected once, and 1% to 1.5% sits in the top ten. The ends lost 5 bases at V and 6 bases at J; junction bases unmatched: 9. The CDR3 length is 16 residues. Germline V gene data show CDR1 as SSHAT and CDR2 as FNYEAQ (reference sequence). Sequenced material: naive CD4+ T cells from blood. V and J are TRBV7-7 and TRBJ2-2; 10 bases line up with TRBD2. The sequence derives from a man aged 18-30 years in good health. In DNA form, the CDR3 reads TGTGCCAGCAGCCCTGTAGCGGGGGGTCTGTCCGGGGAGCTGTTTTTT. It translates to CASSPVAGGLSGELFF.